This T cell receptor beta chain was recorded in a study of Ad26.COV2.S vaccination and SARS-CoV-2 variants. On this clone: Antigen: not known.

The assay was immunoSEQ multiplex PCR, and TCRdb's table has in-frame clones only and misses some. The sample has 440,000 or so clones, about nine tenths seen once. Treatment specified: roughly 19 received Ad26.COV2.S at low or high dose, single or two shots; several received placebo; per-sample allocation not given. Each sample was drawn 63 days after the first injection (of vaccine or placebo). In Boston, an adult donor aged 18-55 years took part. As its vector, the vaccine had Ad26, which expressed Wuhan-strain SARS-CoV-2 spike. Study results and limitations: It was found that vaccine and placebo recipients had similar non-spike TCR breadth. Vaccine recipients surpassed placebo recipients in spike-specific TCR breadth.

Looked up from germline, CDR1 is MNHEY and CDR2 is SMNVEV (reference sequence). V was trimmed by 4 bases and J by 3 bases, leaving 16 bases between them. This CDR3 is 17 amino acids long. The sequencing here drew on peripheral blood, taken in a trial of Ad26.COV2.S vaccine versus placebo. The chain carries TRBV27 and TRBJ1-6; TRBD1 is a possible D gene (6 bases). The TCR was taken from a person aged 18-65 years who received the Ad26.COV2.S COVID-19 vaccine or a placebo. The CDR3 protein is CASSSSIRQVYNSPLHF. The CDR3 DNA follows: TGTGCCAGCAGTTCCAGTATTCGACAGGTCTATAATTCACCCCTCCACTTT.